A selection of T cell receptor beta chains follows, all from one sample in a study of cytomegalovirus exposure and HLA in healthy donors. Generated by immunoSEQ multiplex PCR, the TCRdb table keeps only in-frame clones and is missing some. The sample lists about 140,000 clones; 75% to 90% were seen once. The material sequenced was PBMCs. These receptors all stem from a woman in her 30s in good health and CMV-seronegative. Each CDR3 is given with its conserved first and last residue. Each record gives: V gene, clone size, J gene, D gene, CDR3 length, CDR3 protein, CDR3 DNA. A D gene is named only where the DNA matches it firmly. The size of a clone is reported for some rows only, either as once, few or many, or as a class for expanded clones.

TRBV10-3,few,TRBJ1-1,TRBD1,14,CAISSRQGGTEAFF,TGTGCCATCAGCAGTCGACAGGGGGGCACTGAAGCTTTCTTT
TRBV10-3,-,TRBJ1-1,-,13,CAISAGGGTEAFF,TGTGCCATCAGTGCTGGCGGGGGGACTGAAGCTTTCTTT
TRBV27,-,TRBJ2-7,TRBD2,14,CASTRGGSSYEQYF,TGTGCCAGCACCCGGGGGGGGAGCTCCTACGAGCAGTACTTC
TRBV13,-,TRBJ2-1,-,15,CASSFTTGGYNEQFF,TGTGCCAGCAGCTTCACCACGGGCGGGTACAATGAGCAGTTCTTC
TRBV28,-,TRBJ1-5,-,15,CASSFPRLGSQPQHF,TGTGCCAGCAGTTTCCCTCGACTTGGGAGTCAGCCCCAGCATTTT
TRBV6-4,-,TRBJ2-3,-,14,CASSPGQITDTQYF,TGTGCCAGCAGTCCGGGACAAATTACAGATACGCAGTATTTT
TRBV5-6,medium-sized,TRBJ2-3,TRBD2,16,CASSLGAGVSTDTQYF,TGTGCCAGCAGCTTGGGGGCGGGAGTATCAACAGATACGCAGTATTTT
TRBV27,-,TRBJ2-2,-,17,CASSLSASLLLAGELFF,TGTGCCAGCAGTTTATCGGCCTCGCTCCTGTTGGCCGGGGAGCTGTTTTTT
TRBV5-4,-,TRBJ2-2,-,14,CASSLETAGGELFF,TGTGCCAGCAGCTTAGAAACCGCCGGCGGGGAGCTGTTTTTT
TRBV28,-,TRBJ1-5,-,15,CASHVEYSGSQPQHF,TGTGCCAGCCACGTGGAGTACTCGGGGAGTCAGCCCCAGCATTTT